This T cell receptor beta chain was recovered during a study of metastatic and nonmetastatic thyroid tumors. Losses at the gene ends were 7 bases for V and 6 bases for J; bases not matched to a gene: 8. Germline values: CDR1 SNHLY, CDR2 FYNNEI. This CDR3 spans 15 amino acids. Among the patients, none had received any treatment before thyroid surgery. TCRdb called clones again from the PCR reads with MiXCR. The sample records tens of thousands of clones, 33% being singletons. The clonotype originates from a female donor with papillary thyroid cancer or a benign thyroid nodule (not recorded which). Some clones in this sample may be carry-over from other donors' samples. The chain couples TRBV2 to TRBJ2-2; 10 nucleotides match TRBD1. Sequenced sample: tumor tissue. CDR3 DNA sequence: TGTGCCAGCACTGGACAGGGGGGTTGGTCCGGGGAGCTGTTTTTT. The encoded protein is CASTGQGGWSGELFF.